The rows below give T cell receptor beta chains drawn from one sample of a study of cytomegalovirus exposure and HLA in healthy donors. Some clones are missing from TCRdb's copy, which holds only in-frame ones; the method was immunoSEQ multiplex PCR. The data show fewer than 130,000 clones, approximately 79% seen once. Source material: PBMCs. These receptors were taken from a woman aged 35 to 49 in good health and CMV-seronegative. The CDR3 runs from the conserved cysteine through the conserved F or W. Each record gives: D gene, clone size, V gene, J gene, CDR3 protein, CDR3 DNA. The D gene is left open where the match is weak. Clone size, where shown, is once, few, many, or a class for clones that have expanded.

d_call: -; clone_size: -; v_call: TRBV28; j_call: TRBJ1-2; cdr3_aa: CASSSGTPNYGYTF; cdr3_nt: TGTGCCAGCAGTTCGGGGACACCTAACTATGGCTACACCTTC
d_call: -; clone_size: -; v_call: TRBV9; j_call: TRBJ2-3; cdr3_aa: CASSVRGDSGADTQYF; cdr3_nt: TGTGCCAGCAGCGTAAGAGGTGATTCGGGGGCAGATACGCAGTATTTT
d_call: -; clone_size: -; v_call: TRBV28; j_call: TRBJ1-1; cdr3_aa: CASSTEFEAFF; cdr3_nt: TGTGCCAGCAGTACAGAATTTGAAGCTTTCTTT
d_call: -; clone_size: -; v_call: TRBV6-5; j_call: TRBJ2-7; cdr3_aa: CASSLVGRNEQYF; cdr3_nt: TGTGCCAGCAGTCTAGTGGGTCGCAACGAGCAGTACTTC
d_call: TRBD2; clone_size: -; v_call: TRBV4-3; j_call: TRBJ2-1; cdr3_aa: CASSQEVTSGDYNEQFF; cdr3_nt: TGCGCCAGCAGCCAAGAGGTGACTAGCGGAGACTACAATGAGCAGTTCTTC
d_call: TRBD2; clone_size: -; v_call: TRBV27; j_call: TRBJ2-7; cdr3_aa: CASSSGTSYEQYF; cdr3_nt: TGTGCCAGCAGTTCCGGGACTAGCTACGAGCAGTACTTC
d_call: TRBD1; clone_size: -; v_call: TRBV9; j_call: TRBJ1-3; cdr3_aa: CASRPPGQGKGNTIYF; cdr3_nt: TGTGCCAGCAGGCCACCGGGACAGGGCAAGGGAAACACCATATATTTT
d_call: TRBD1; clone_size: -; v_call: TRBV10-2; j_call: TRBJ1-3; cdr3_aa: CASRNYATGGASIYF; cdr3_nt: TGCGCCAGCAGAAACTACGCGACAGGGGGCGCATCCATATATTTT
d_call: -; clone_size: -; v_call: TRBV10-2; j_call: TRBJ1-6; cdr3_aa: CASRDSALSPLHF; cdr3_nt: TGCGCCAGCCGGGACTCCGCCTTGTCACCCCTCCACTTT
d_call: -; clone_size: few; v_call: TRBV4-2; j_call: TRBJ2-2; cdr3_aa: CASSLGSAPEGAGELFF; cdr3_nt: TGTGCCAGCAGCTTAGGTAGCGCTCCAGAGGGGGCCGGGGAGCTGTTTTTT
d_call: -; clone_size: -; v_call: TRBV7-2; j_call: TRBJ1-5; cdr3_aa: CASSLGNPNQPQHF; cdr3_nt: TGTGCCAGCAGCTTAGGTAATCCCAATCAGCCCCAGCATTTT
d_call: TRBD1; clone_size: -; v_call: TRBV28; j_call: TRBJ2-7; cdr3_aa: CASSLLSGQGYEQYF; cdr3_nt: TGTGCCAGCAGTTTATTATCGGGACAGGGGTACGAGCAGTACTTC
d_call: TRBD1; clone_size: -; v_call: TRBV27; j_call: TRBJ2-3; cdr3_aa: CASSSGQGDRDTQYF; cdr3_nt: TGTGCCAGCAGTTCGGGACAGGGGGATAGGGATACGCAGTATTTT
d_call: -; clone_size: -; v_call: TRBV28; j_call: TRBJ1-1; cdr3_aa: CASSWQNTEAFF; cdr3_nt: TGTGCCAGCAGTTGGCAGAACACTGAAGCTTTCTTT
d_call: TRBD2; clone_size: -; v_call: TRBV7-9; j_call: TRBJ2-1; cdr3_aa: CASSLALAGGNEQFF; cdr3_nt: TGTGCCAGCAGCTTAGCTTTAGCGGGGGGAAATGAGCAGTTCTTC
d_call: -; clone_size: -; v_call: TRBV7-6; j_call: TRBJ2-7; cdr3_aa: CASSSTGSSGEQYF; cdr3_nt: TGTGCCAGCAGCTCCACCGGGTCTAGTGGCGAGCAGTACTTC
d_call: -; clone_size: -; v_call: TRBV25-1; j_call: TRBJ1-1; cdr3_aa: CASSEMGALNTEAFF; cdr3_nt: TGTGCCAGCAGTGAAATGGGGGCCCTGAACACTGAAGCTTTCTTT